This TCR beta chain was recorded in a study of CD8+CD57+ T cells in acquired aplastic anemia. The study's findings and limits: With respect to CD8+ Simpson's diversity, patients and controls did not differ significantly. Diversity was reduced in patient CD8+CD57+ cells relative to total CD4+ and CD8+ pools.

The TCR beta profiling, which covered VDJ combination and CDR3 sequence, was carried out using genomic DNA as the template. TCRdb independently ran MiXCR on the reads; one entry per CDR3 protein. The sample has some 16,000 distinct CDR3 sequences; more than 30% are singletons. Germline lookup yields CDR1 KGHDR and CDR2 SFDVKD. V was shortened by 7 bases and J by 2 bases, with 8 bases between the two germline ends. The CDR3 runs 13 residues. This clonotype was observed a few times. Its antigen is not known. Only patients with CD8+CD57+ cell expansion on flow cytometry were chosen for sequencing. Sample: CD8+CD57+ T cells sorted from PBMCs. Subset denoted: bead-enriched CD8+CD57+ effector memory T cells from SAA patients. The origin of this receptor is a human donor with aplastic anemia. The chain combines TRBV24-1 with TRBJ2-1; D possibly matches TRBD1 or TRBD2 (5 bases each). DNA for the CDR3: TGTGCCACCAGGGGACGGACCTACAATGAGCAGTTCTTC. This sequence encodes CATRGRTYNEQFF.